These T cell receptor beta chains were read from a single sample in a study of blood T cell repertoires in COVID-19. The table came from immunoSEQ multiplex PCR; TCRdb's copy has only in-frame clones and leaves some out. The sample carries about 200,000 clones, around 81% recorded once. The sample consisted of peripheral blood. These receptors were taken from a woman in her seventies with acute or convalescent COVID-19. Both conserved end residues are part of each CDR3. The order of the fields is CDR3 DNA, CDR3 protein, clone size, J gene, D gene, V gene. The D gene is left open where the match is weak. Only some rows state a clone size, as once, few, many or a class for expanded clones.

TGTGCCAGCAGTCCAATGGGGGGGCGACCCACAGATACGCAGTATTTT	CASSPMGGRPTDTQYF	.	TRBJ2-3	.	TRBV27
TGCAGCCACGGGACAGGGCAAGAGACCCAGTACTTC	CSHGTGQETQYF	.	TRBJ2-5	TRBD1	TRBV29-1
TGTGCCTGGAGTAGGGACAGCTCAGGGAGGGGCTACACCTTC	CAWSRDSSGRGYTF	.	TRBJ1-2	TRBD1	TRBV30
TGCAGCGCGGACAGGGAAGTCACTGAAGCTTTCTTT	CSADREVTEAFF	.	TRBJ1-1	TRBD1	TRBV29-1
TGCGCCAGCAGCCAAGATCGGGGGACAGGGTATGGGGACACTGAAGCTTTCTTT	CASSQDRGTGYGDTEAFF	.	TRBJ1-1	TRBD1	TRBV4-1
TGTGCCAGTAGTCCTTCGCAGGGCTCCTTCTCCCTTCAACACGAGCAGTACTTC	CASSPSQGSFSLQHEQYF	.	TRBJ2-7	.	TRBV19
TGTGCCGGCGGGACAGGGGATAATTCACCCCTCCACTTT	CAGGTGDNSPLHF	.	TRBJ1-6	TRBD1	TRBV10-3
TGTGCCAGCAGCGCGATATCGACAGTTTATGAGCAGTTCTTC	CASSAISTVYEQFF	.	TRBJ2-1	.	TRBV9
TGCGCCACCAGGGCCCAGGGAGGTTATTTTGGTGAGCAGTTCTTC	CATRAQGGYFGEQFF	.	TRBJ2-1	.	TRBV10-2
TGTGCCAGCAGTGAGAGAACAGGGCAAGAGACCCAGTACTTC	CASSERTGQETQYF	.	TRBJ2-5	.	TRBV2
TGTGCCAGCAGTCAAGGACTAGCGGGGAGGGCAGATACGCAGTATTTT	CASSQGLAGRADTQYF	.	TRBJ2-3	TRBD2	TRBV6-2/TRBV6-3
TGTGCCACCGTGGGGGGACAGGGTTCCCCCTCCTATGGCTACACCTTC	CATVGGQGSPSYGYTF	.	TRBJ1-2	TRBD1	TRBV6-6
TGTGCCAGCACCAAACTAGCGGGGGGCGTGGATACGCAGTATTTT	CASTKLAGGVDTQYF	.	TRBJ2-3	TRBD2	TRBV11-2
TGCGCCAGCACCCTAGACGGGATCCCTGAAGCTTTCTTT	CASTLDGIPEAFF	.	TRBJ1-1	.	TRBV5-1
TGTGCCAGCAGCTTAGGAAGGGGACACCTTAACTATGGCTACACCTTC	CASSLGRGHLNYGYTF	.	TRBJ1-2	.	TRBV13
TGTGCCAGCAACACGAGGCAGGGCAATGAGCAGTTCTTC	CASNTRQGNEQFF	.	TRBJ2-1	.	TRBV7-9
TGTGCCAGCAGCCTGACGGACGGCGGGGAGCAGTTCTTC	CASSLTDGGEQFF	.	TRBJ2-1	.	TRBV6-5
TGTGCCAGCAGCCAAACTAGCGGGTTATTAGGGGAGACCCAGTACTTC	CASSQTSGLLGETQYF	.	TRBJ2-5	TRBD2	TRBV3-1/TRBV3-2
TGTGCCAGTAGTTCTAACGCGGGGGGACAGACCCAGTACTTC	CASSSNAGGQTQYF	.	TRBJ2-5	TRBD2	TRBV19
TGTGCCAGCAGCACCCAGGGACAGGGAAACATTCAGTACTTC	CASSTQGQGNIQYF	.	TRBJ2-4	TRBD1	TRBV5-4
TGTGCCAGCACCTCGAGCCTTAGCCCCTACGAGCAGTACTTC	CASTSSLSPYEQYF	.	TRBJ2-7	.	TRBV2
TGTGCCAGCAGTTACGATGGTTTTTTCCGGGATTCACCCCTCCACTTT	CASSYDGFFRDSPLHF	.	TRBJ1-6	.	TRBV6-2/TRBV6-3
TGTGCCAGCAGAGGGACAGGGCGTAGCAATCAGCCCCAGCATTTT	CASRGTGRSNQPQHF	.	TRBJ1-5	TRBD1	TRBV11-3
TGCGCCAGCAGCCGATCATACTTCGGGGGGTTGGGCGGGGAGCTGTTTTTT	CASSRSYFGGLGGELFF	.	TRBJ2-2	TRBD2	TRBV4-3
TGTGCCAGCGGCCAGGAGTTGAGCGGGGGGGCCGGGCAGTTCTTC	CASGQELSGGAGQFF	.	TRBJ2-1	TRBD2	TRBV18
TGTGCCTGGAGTGCAGGGTTCTCTGGAAACACCATATATTTT	CAWSAGFSGNTIYF	.	TRBJ1-3	.	TRBV30
TGTGCCAGCAGCCCAATAACAGGGGGTCAGCCCCAGCATTTT	CASSPITGGQPQHF	.	TRBJ1-5	TRBD1	TRBV7-8
TGTGCCAGCAGCGTGGGACAGACTTACAATGAGCAGTTCTTC	CASSVGQTYNEQFF	.	TRBJ2-1	TRBD1	TRBV11-2
TGTGCCAGCAGCGTAGGGACTAGGGACCAAGAGACCCAGTACTTC	CASSVGTRDQETQYF	.	TRBJ2-5	TRBD2	TRBV9
TGCGCCAGCAGCTTGGGGACAGGAGGGACTGAAGCTTTCTTT	CASSLGTGGTEAFF	.	TRBJ1-1	TRBD1	TRBV5-1
TGCGCCAGCAGCCTAGCGGGGGAATCGGCCCAGTACTTC	CASSLAGESAQYF	once	TRBJ2-5	TRBD2	TRBV5-1
TGCAGTGCTAGCAGCGACTATGGCTACACCTTC	CSASSDYGYTF	.	TRBJ1-2	.	TRBV20-1
TGCAGCGTCGCGCCCTCGAGGGACACTGAAGCTTTCTTT	CSVAPSRDTEAFF	.	TRBJ1-1	.	TRBV29-1
TGTGCCAGCAGCTTAGGTGACAGGGGGCGATTCGAGGCCCAGTACTTC	CASSLGDRGRFEAQYF	.	TRBJ2-5	TRBD1	TRBV7-2
TGCGCCAGCAGCGACAGGGGGCAAGAGACCCAGTACTTC	CASSDRGQETQYF	.	TRBJ2-5	TRBD1	TRBV10-1
TGCGCCAGCAGACCCAGGGGCCAGCCTAATCAGCCCCAGCATTTT	CASRPRGQPNQPQHF	few	TRBJ1-5	.	TRBV23-1
TGTGCCAGCAGCTTGGACCGGGGGAATGAGCAGTTCTTC	CASSLDRGNEQFF	.	TRBJ2-1	.	TRBV5-4
TGTGCCAGCAGTTACTGGGCCCGACCAGGTGAGCAGTTCTTC	CASSYWARPGEQFF	.	TRBJ2-1	.	TRBV6-5
TGTGCCAGCAGCTTAGAGGGGGCAAAGACCCAGTACTTC	CASSLEGAKTQYF	.	TRBJ2-5	TRBD1	TRBV7-2
TGTGCCAGTAGTATTTTACAGGCCCCTTACAATGAGCAGTTCTTC	CASSILQAPYNEQFF	once	TRBJ2-1	.	TRBV19
TGTGCCAGCAGCCGAAGAGCGGGGGGGGACGAGACCCAGTACTTC	CASSRRAGGDETQYF	.	TRBJ2-5	TRBD2	TRBV7-9
TGTGCCAGCAGCGCCCGGGCTAGCGGGGGGGCTGGCACAGATACGCAGTATTTT	CASSARASGGAGTDTQYF	.	TRBJ2-3	TRBD2	TRBV9
TGTGCCACACGGACTACTATGACGAGCACAGATACGCAGTATTTT	CATRTTMTSTDTQYF	medium-sized	TRBJ2-3	.	TRBV2
TGTGCCACCAGTGATGCCGGGACAGGCACAGATACGCAGTATTTT	CATSDAGTGTDTQYF	.	TRBJ2-3	TRBD1	TRBV24-1
TGCGCCAGCAGCCCCAAGCCGGGACAGGGGGATGAAAAACTGTTTTTT	CASSPKPGQGDEKLFF	.	TRBJ1-4	TRBD1	TRBV4-1
TGCAGCGTTATAGGAGCCGAAAATGAAAAACTGTTTTTT	CSVIGAENEKLFF	.	TRBJ1-4	.	TRBV29-1